Sequencing of this TCR beta chain was carried out in a study of Tregs in tolerant kidney transplant recipients. General study findings and limits: Validation in larger populations is needed because few patients were studied. Activated donor B cell expansion appeared to reveal the most relevant donor-specific TCRbeta repertoire. Biological reproducibility was not directly addressed, but technical replication error appeared minimal.

Unstimulated regulatory T cells (CD4+CD25+CD127-), CD4+CD25- non-regulatory cells, CD4 and CD8 cells were FACS-sorted from thawed PBMCs. Sequencing used immunoSEQ multiplex PCR; TCRdb keeps in-frame clones, though not all of them. This table has 110,000 or so clones, 92% appearing once. This CDR3 is built from 16 residues. Germline V gene lookup returns CDR1 LNHNV and CDR2 YYDKDF (reference sequence). V was clipped by 0 bases and J by 7 bases, with 16 bases between them. A remark on this clone: Its target is unknown.

The specimen was CD4+ T cells from blood. This chain connects TRBV15 to TRBJ2-4; D assignment may be TRBD1 or TRBD2 (6 bases each). The TCR sequence derives from a human donor in good health. This chain's CDR3 is CATSRDKVGGQNIQYF. CDR3 coding DNA: TGTGCCACCAGCAGAGATAAGGTTGGGGGGCAGAACATTCAGTACTTC.